This TCR beta chain was profiled in a study of T cells in localized non-small cell lung cancer. The germline gives CDR1 LNHDA, CDR2 SQIVND (reference sequence). There are 16 residues in the CDR3. Trimming took off 4 bases at V and 4 bases at J, with 17 bases between the two ends. As regards this clone: Its specificity is not known.

Sequencing used immunoSEQ multiplex PCR; TCRdb keeps in-frame clones, though not all of them. This sample has 2,100 or so clones; 35% to 45% occur once, and the top ten carry less than 9%. Study observations and caveats: Heterogeneity stays possible, as sequencing covered only one tumor region. Uninvolved adjacent lung showed higher T cell clonality than tumor. Longer overall survival was associated with a higher density of T cells in the blood.

The material was lung tumor tissue, obtained before any cancer treatment. This rearrangement joins TRBV19 to TRBJ2-1, with D hard to call. This sequence originates from a man aged 35 to 69 with stage I lung adenocarcinoma. The CDR3 loop reads CASSKNNVGSYNEQFF. CDR3 DNA sequence: TGTGCCAGTAGTAAGAATAACGTGGGAAGTTACAATGAGCAGTTCTTC.